Below, 5 T cell receptor beta chains from the same sample are listed, as sequenced in a study of shared clonotypes between healthy human individuals. The protocol was immunoSEQ multiplex PCR, while the TCRdb copy is restricted to in-frame clones and leaves out a portion. Among 950,000 to 1,300,000 clones, 70% to 80% were seen once, and the ten largest hold approximately 1.5%. Sequenced material: memory CD4+ T cells sorted from blood. Subset of the sample: CD45RA-negative fraction. The source is a man aged 18 to 29 in good health.

The chain joins TRBV2 to TRBJ1-2; a possible D gene is TRBD1 (5 bases). Trimming took 7 bases from V and 2 from J, leaving 14 bases between them. Germline lookup yields CDR1 SNHLY and CDR2 FYNNEI. The CDR3 length is 14 residues. CDR3 region: CASTELGTNYGYTF. Written as DNA, the CDR3 is TGTGCCAGCACCGAGTTGGGGACCAACTATGGCTACACCTTC.

The chain has TRBV11-3 and TRBJ2-1, with D unresolved. The length of the CDR3 is 13 residues. Trimming shortened V by 0 bases and J by 8 bases, and 8 bases separated the two germline ends. CDR1 and CDR2 from the germline V gene are SGHNT and YENEEA. DNA of the CDR3: TGTGCCAGCAGCTTAGATCCTAGGGATGAGCAGTTCTTC. Residues: CASSLDPRDEQFF.

This CDR3 is CASSATGEAFF. The CDR3 nucleotides are TGTGCCAGCAGTGCCACAGGTGAAGCTTTCTTT. The chain combines TRBV2 with TRBJ1-1; possibly TRBD1 for D (5 bases). Trimming took 4 bases from V and 7 from J, leaving 7 bases between them. Per the germline V gene, CDR1 is SNHLY and CDR2 is FYNNEI. This CDR3 region has 11 residues. Filled out from reference TRBV2 and TRBJ1-1, the complete variable domain reads EPEVTQTPSHQVTQMGQEVILRCVPISNHLYFYWYRQILGQKVEFLVSFYNNEISEKSEIFDDQFSVERPDGSNFTLKIRSTKLEDSAMYFCASSATGEAFFGQGTRLTVV.

The V call is TRBV5-4, the J call TRBJ2-3; TRBD2 aligns across 10 bases. Germline loops: CDR1 SGHNT, CDR2 YYREEE (reference sequence). The length of the CDR3 is 16 residues. Trimming at V came to 4 bases and at J to 2 bases, leaving 7 bases not matched to a gene. The DNA for the CDR3 is TGTGCCAGCAGCACGTACGGGACTAGCGACACAGATACGCAGTATTTT. It codes for CASSTYGTSDTDTQYF. Full variable domain (remainder filled in from reference TRBV5-4 and TRBJ2-3): ETGVTQSPTHLIKTRGQQVTLRCSSQSGHNTVSWYQQALGQGPQFIFQYYREEENGRGNFPPRFSGLQFPNYSSELNVNALELDDSALYLCASSTYGTSDTDTQYFGPGTRLTVL.

This chain joins TRBV7-2 and TRBJ2-2, with D possibly matching TRBD1 (5 bases). The CDR3 sequence is 14 residues long. The germline V gene has CDR1 SGHTA and CDR2 FQGNSA. Trimming stripped 10 bases from V and 4 bases from J, with 16 bases between. In DNA form, the CDR3 reads TGTGCCACACAAGCAGGGCGAGGCACCGGGGAGCTGTTTTTT. This translates into CATQAGRGTGELFF.